What follows are 8 T cell receptor beta chains derived from one specimen sequenced in a study of T cells in Graves' hyperthyroidism and ophthalmopathy. Regions amplified from RNA transcripts were the TCR beta CDR3 regions. A set of HTBI primers served as the primers for a first-round RT-PCR of the TCR CDR3. MiXCR was run by TCRdb on the multiplex PCR reads, yielding one entry per CDR3 protein. The sample shows roughly 56,000 distinct CDR3 sequences, 49% of them seen only once. The source material was blood. Receptors originate from a woman aged 25 to 39 with Graves' ophthalmopathy.

In its sample, this clonotype was seen many times. The chain couples TRBV11-2 to TRBJ2-1; 14 nucleotides line up with TRBD2. Germline CDR1 reads SGHAT; CDR2 reads FQNNGV. The CDR3 contains 14 residues. The J segment lost 6 bases and the V segment lost 8 bases, leaving 3 bases of the junction unmatched. The CDR3 nucleotides read TGTGCCAGCGGGGGGACTAGCGGGGGCAATGAGCAGTTCTTC. Its protein is CASGGTSGGNEQFF.

This clonotype was seen at least ten times. The J gene is TRBJ2-2, the V gene TRBV20-1, with TRBD2 matching 8 bases. This CDR3 is built from 13 residues. Per the germline V gene, CDR1 is DFQATT and CDR2 is SNEGSKA (reference sequence). The CDR3 DNA follows: TGCGCCGGGGTAGCGGGACTCACCGGGGAGCTGTTTTTT. This sequence encodes CAGVAGLTGELFF.

This rearrangement joins TRBV18 to TRBJ1-4; D remains unclear. V lost 2 bases, J lost 6 bases, and 4 bases lay in between. The CDR3 length is 12 residues. The germline V gene has CDR1 KGHSH and CDR2 LQKENI. The CDR3 nucleotides read TGTGCCAGCTCACCAGAGGATGAAAAACTGTTTTTT. This sequence encodes CASSPEDEKLFF.

This clonotype occurred many times. The chain is built from TRBV7-8 and TRBJ2-1; maybe TRBD2 (6 bases). In germline, CDR1 is SGHVS, CDR2 FQNEAQ. The V end lost 5 bases, the J end lost 7 bases, and 21 bases lay between the germline ends. This CDR3 region has 16 residues. The CDR3 reads CASSPAYPLTSNEQFF. The CDR3, as DNA: TGTGCCAGCAGCCCCGCATACCCTCTGACTAGTAATGAGCAGTTCTTC.

This clonotype was counted ten times or more. This chain connects TRBV6-5 to TRBJ2-1; D remains unclear. CDR1 is MNHEY, CDR2 SVGAGI, per germline. The CDR3 length is 16 residues. Trimming left V 1 base short and J 2 bases short, with 12 bases between. CDR3 residues: CASSYLRLGAYNEQFF. The CDR3 DNA sequence: TGTGCCAGCAGTTACTTGAGATTAGGTGCCTACAATGAGCAGTTCTTC.

The genes are TRBV7-3 and TRBJ2-7; D is undetermined. CDR3 length: 15 amino acids. Trimming left V 5 bases short and J 0 bases short, with 14 bases between. Germline CDR1 and CDR2: SGHTA and FQGTGA. The CDR3 is CASSRGVRSSYEQYF. The CDR3 DNA follows: TGTGCCAGCAGCCGCGGAGTGCGGAGCTCCTACGAGCAGTACTTC.

About this clonotype itself: An end of the junction differs from the germline gene, which may be a read error. The chain joins TRBV30 to TRBJ1-1; the match to TRBD1 covers 8 bases. This CDR3 contains 13 residues. Germline V lookup: CDR1 GTSNPN, CDR2 SVGIG (reference sequence). The CDR3 DNA reads TGTGCCTGGAGTAGGACAGGGCTCACGGAAGCTCTCTTT. Translation: CAWSRTGLTEALF. The full variable domain, rest sourced from reference TRBV30 and TRBJ1-1, is SQTIHQWPATLVQPVGSPLSLECTVEGTSNPNLYWYRQAAGRGLQLLFYSVGIGQISSEVPQNLSASRPQDRQFILSSKKLLLSDSGFYLCAWSRTGLTEALFGQGTRLTVV.

This clonotype was seen repeatedly, ten times or more. The chain recombines TRBV15 with TRBJ1-1; D is undetermined. Germline CDR1 LNHNV, CDR2 YYDKDF (reference sequence). The CDR3 is made up of 13 amino acids. V lost 0 bases to trimming and J lost 5 bases, with 7 bases between them. The CDR3: CATSRDPRTEAFF. DNA of the CDR3: TGTGCCACCAGCAGAGATCCGCGAACTGAAGCTTTCTTT.